What follows is one T cell receptor beta chain and its context. Its antigen is still unknown. Only in-frame clones appear in the TCRdb table, and some are missing; sequencing was by immunoSEQ multiplex PCR. This sample has about 47,000 clones, with about 91% found just once. These data come from a study of T cells after posttransplantation cyclophosphamide. Whole-study results and caveats: TRB clonality was highly associated with recipient CMV seropositivity and reactivation. Donor CD8+ memory clones often dominated recipient blood repertoires at later times.

From germline, CDR1 is DFQATT and CDR2 SNEGSKA (reference sequence). Between the trimmed V and J ends, which lost 6 bases and 2 bases, there was a span of 7 bases. This CDR3 is 11 amino acids long. This TCR was recovered from a woman between 45 and 60 years old in good health and a related stem cell transplant donor. Sequenced material: PBMCs. The V and J genes are TRBV20-1 and TRBJ1-1; no definite D call. The CDR3 protein is CSALDNTEAFF. CDR3 DNA sequence: TGCAGTGCCCTAGATAACACTGAAGCTTTCTTT.